The 11 T cell receptor beta chains reported below all come from one sample, sequenced in a study of monozygotic twins with inflammatory bowel disease. TCRdb reanalyzed the 5' RACE reads and collapses them to one entry per CDR3 protein, without DNA. The repertoire table contains roughly 200,000 distinct CDR3 sequences. Sequencing was performed on blood. These receptors all come from a human donor with ulcerative colitis or Crohn's disease, or a healthy co-twin of an affected twin (not recorded which).

The chain recombines TRBV27 with TRBJ1-1; no DNA is available, so the TRBD1 call from TCRdb remains unchecked. The CDR3 totals 12 residues. Germline CDR1 and CDR2: MNHEY and SMNVEV (reference sequence). The CDR3 protein is CASSLPGTEAFF.

The rearrangement uses TRBV10-3 and TRBJ1-1. This CDR3 has 12 amino acids. Germline lookup yields CDR1 ENHRY and CDR2 SYGVKD. Here the CDR3 reads CAIRGRRTEAFF.

V usage is TRBV6-1 and J usage is TRBJ1-6; TCRdb's D gene call, TRBD1, goes unchecked for lack of DNA. This CDR3 has 14 residues. CDR1 and CDR2 (germline): MNHNS, SASEGT. CDR3 sequence reads: CASAVSQGNSPLHF.

The chain combines TRBV13 with TRBJ2-7; TCRdb proposes TRBD2, but this gene call is untestable without DNA. The germline CDR1 and CDR2 sequences are PRHDT and FYEKMQ (reference sequence). This CDR3 is 14 amino acids long. This chain's CDR3 is CASSLRARSIGQYF.

The chain joins TRBV20-1 to TRBJ2-1; TCRdb names TRBD2, which stays unverified in the absence of DNA. CDR3 length equals 16 residues. Germline V gives CDR1 DFQATT, CDR2 SNEGSKA (reference sequence). The CDR3 loop is CSASGRLAITGTEQFF.

The rearrangement joins TRBV20-1 to TRBJ2-1; TCRdb returns TRBD1, unconfirmable since there is no DNA. The germline gives CDR1 DFQATT, CDR2 SNEGSKA (reference sequence). The length of the CDR3 is 14 residues. This CDR3 is CSAAGAPSYNEQFF.

The V gene is TRBV29-1, the J gene TRBJ1-2; the TRBD1 assignment by TCRdb is unverifiable without DNA. This CDR3 contains 13 residues. The germline CDR1 and CDR2 sequences are SQVTM and ANQGSEA. This CDR3 is CSVYTGAGYGYTF.

CDR3 residues: CASSLAPPLAGGPNSQETQYF. The chain links TRBV7-6 to TRBJ2-5; TCRdb returns TRBD2, unconfirmable since there is no DNA. The CDR3 spans 21 residues. CDR1 and CDR2 from the germline V gene are SGHVS and FNYEAQ.

The J gene is TRBJ1-3, the V gene TRBV9; TCRdb lists TRBD1, though no DNA is available to test this call. This CDR3 has 13 amino acids. Germline V CDR1 and CDR2: SGDLS, YYNGEE. CDR3 protein: CASSLTLRDPIYF. The full variable domain, in which reference TRBV9 and TRBJ1-3 provide the parts outside the CDR3, is DSGVTQTPKHLITATGQRVTLRCSPRSGDLSVYWYQQSLDQGLQFLIQYYNGEERAKGNILERFSAQQFPDLHSELNLSSLELGDSALYFCASSLTLRDPIYFGEGSWLTVV.

The CDR3 loop is CASSLLTGPNTGELFF. V is TRBV5-1 and J is TRBJ2-2; TCRdb's D gene call, TRBD1, goes unchecked for lack of DNA. CDR3 length: 16 amino acids. The germline CDR1 and CDR2 sequences are SGHRS and YFSETQ.

The V and J genes are TRBV19 and TRBJ2-3; the D call of TRBD1 rests on TCRdb alone, since no DNA is present to check it. This CDR3 is 13 amino acids long. The germline V gene encodes CDR1 LNHDA and CDR2 SQIVND (reference sequence). CDR3 loop: CASMDRATDTQYF.